Below are 32 T cell receptor beta chains sequenced from a single sample in a study of technical replicates of blood from a few donors. Clones were read by immunoSEQ multiplex PCR, and TCRdb kept only the in-frame ones, dropping some. The sample has 65,000 to 85,000 clones; 95% to 98% are singletons. The sequenced sample was T cells isolated from PBMCs. These receptors came from a human donor in good health.

The chain recombines TRBV30 with TRBJ1-5; D remains unclear. This CDR3 is 12 amino acids long. Germline V gene lookup returns CDR1 GTSNPN and CDR2 SVGIG (reference sequence). Trimming shortened V by 5 bases and J by 7 bases, and 12 bases separated the two germline ends. The CDR3 loop is CAWGSPGQPQHF. In nucleotides, the CDR3 is TGTGCCTGGGGTTCGCCGGGGCAGCCCCAGCATTTT.

The chain uses TRBV6-1 and TRBJ1-4, with D possibly being TRBD1 (6 bases). The germline V gene has CDR1 MNHNS and CDR2 SASEGT. V lost 2 bases and J lost 7, with 8 bases in between. This CDR3 spans 13 amino acids. DNA for the CDR3: TGTGCCAGCAGTGAAATAGGGGGTGAAAAACTGTTTTTT. Encoded protein: CASSEIGGEKLFF.

The chain recombines TRBV13 with TRBJ2-7, with TRBD1 identical over 9 bases. Germline CDR1 is PRHDT and CDR2 is FYEKMQ (reference sequence). J gave up 0 bases and V 4 bases, and 7 bases lay outside the gene matches. The CDR3 length is 16 residues. The DNA for the CDR3 is TGTGCCAGCAGCTCGGGACAGGGTGGGGGCTCCTACGAGCAGTACTTC. Its protein product is CASSSGQGGGSYEQYF.

This clone was detected once. This CDR3 reads CASSLGLAGNTYNEQFF. In nucleotides, the CDR3 is TGCGCCAGCAGCTTGGGGCTAGCGGGAAACACCTACAATGAGCAGTTCTTC. The chain has TRBV5-1 and TRBJ2-1; 9 positions match TRBD2. The CDR3 length is 17 residues. V lost 0 bases and J lost 2; bases outside the gene matches: 6. Germline V gives CDR1 SGHRS, CDR2 YFSETQ.

V usage is TRBV5-4 and J usage is TRBJ2-5; 8 bases line up with TRBD2. Germline V lookup: CDR1 SGHNT, CDR2 YYREEE (reference sequence). The CDR3 extends over 18 amino acids. Trimming at V came to 4 bases and at J to 5 bases, leaving 19 bases not matched to a gene. The CDR3 nucleotides are TGTGCCAGCAGCCCTCGGGGGGGGGCCCCCGCTAGAGTGGAGACCCAGTACTTC. Protein sequence: CASSPRGGAPARVETQYF.

The chain couples TRBV6-6 to TRBJ1-1; D not certain. The CDR3 totals 13 residues. V shed 6 bases and J shed 7 bases, with 15 bases lying between them. Germline assignment: CDR1 MNHNY and CDR2 SVGAGI (reference sequence). Here the CDR3 DNA reads TGTGCCAGCAGGACCGACCAAGACATTGAAGCTTTCTTT. This sequence encodes CASRTDQDIEAFF.

The chain combines TRBV6-5 with TRBJ1-1, with 9 bases matching TRBD1. Germline assignment: CDR1 MNHEY and CDR2 SVGAGI. The CDR3 extends over 14 amino acids. Trimming took 2 bases from V and 5 from J; bases not matched to a gene: 3. The CDR3 nucleotides are TGTGCCAGCAGTTACAGACAGGGGGGGACTGAAGCTTTCTTT. The encoded protein is CASSYRQGGTEAFF.

The chain uses TRBV14 and TRBJ1-1, with a possible D match to TRBD1 (6 bases). Germline V gene lookup returns CDR1 SGHDN and CDR2 FVKESK. The CDR3 length is 14 residues. Trimming took off 3 bases at V and 8 bases at J, with 16 bases between the two ends. The CDR3 region is CASSQVGDTGEAFF. CDR3 coding DNA: TGTGCCAGCAGCCAGGTCGGGGACACGGGGGAAGCTTTCTTT.

This chain joins TRBV7-6 and TRBJ2-1, with TRBD2 matching over 9 bases. The CDR3 has 16 amino acids. CDR1 SGHVS and CDR2 FNYEAQ come from the germline V gene. The V gene end was trimmed by 1 base and the J gene end by 8 bases; junction bases not matched to a gene: 9. The CDR3 loop reads CASSLVAAGGLHEQFF. The CDR3 bases are TGTGCCAGCAGCTTAGTGGCAGCGGGGGGTTTACATGAGCAGTTCTTC.

The chain links TRBV6-4 to TRBJ2-3; D is perhaps TRBD2 (6 bases). This CDR3 has 13 residues. V gave up 5 bases and J gave up 4 bases, with 10 bases separating them. Germline CDR1 is MRHNA and CDR2 is SNTAGT. CDR3 sequence (DNA): TGTGCCAGCAGTAGGGAGGAGGCAGATACGCAGTATTTT. This codes for CASSREEADTQYF.

This chain links TRBV13 with TRBJ2-7; TRBD2 agrees at 7 bases. V lost 5 bases, J lost 9 bases, and 13 bases stayed unmatched. CDR1 PRHDT and CDR2 FYEKMQ come from the germline V gene (reference sequence). The CDR3 covers 14 residues. The CDR3, as DNA: TGTGCCAGCAGCCCGCCGACTAGCAACCAGGTGCAGTACTTC. This codes for CASSPPTSNQVQYF.

The gene calls are TRBV11-2 and TRBJ2-7; 9 bases agree with TRBD1. Germline V gives CDR1 SGHAT, CDR2 FQNNGV. The CDR3 consists of 17 residues. V lost 3 bases and J lost 6; bases outside the gene matches: 15. The CDR3 DNA is TGTGCCAGCAGCTTCATTAGGACCCGGGACAGGGTTGGCGAGCAGTACTTC. Translating it yields CASSFIRTRDRVGEQYF. The variable domain in full, completed from reference TRBV11-2 and TRBJ2-7, reads EAGVAQSPRYKIIEKRQSVAFWCNPISGHATLYWYQQILGQGPKLLIQFQNNGVVDDSQLPKDRFSAERLKGVDSTLKIQPAKLEDSAVYLCASSFIRTRDRVGEQYFGPGTRLTVT.

J is TRBJ2-1 and V is TRBV4-1, with 7 bases that match TRBD2. The CDR3 loop spans 18 amino acids. Germline V gene lookup returns CDR1 MGHRA and CDR2 YSYEKL. J was trimmed by 8 bases and V by 2 bases; bases with no gene match: 18. The CDR3 reads CASSQPKLGSGFTDEQFF. The CDR3 nucleotides are TGCGCCAGCAGCCAACCCAAACTGGGTAGCGGGTTTACTGATGAGCAGTTCTTC.

This rearrangement joins TRBV30 to TRBJ1-2; 7 bases agree with TRBD1. The ends lost 3 bases at V and 4 bases at J; junction bases unmatched: 14. Germline V gene lookup returns CDR1 GTSNPN and CDR2 SVGIG (reference sequence). The CDR3 runs 16 residues. Written as DNA, the CDR3 is TGTGCCTGGAGCCTCTTTCACAGGGGAACCGTCTATGGCTACACCTTC. It codes for CAWSLFHRGTVYGYTF.

The chain has TRBV5-1 and TRBJ1-5; 8 positions agree with TRBD1. The V gene's germline CDR1 is SGHRS and CDR2 YFSETQ. The CDR3 has 14 amino acids. Losses at the gene ends were 0 bases for V and 6 bases for J; bases not matched to a gene: 2. The CDR3 DNA sequence: TGCGCCAGCAGCTTGGGAGGGACAGGTCAGCCCCAGCATTTT. Its protein product is CASSLGGTGQPQHF.

This clone was seen just once. The chain uses TRBV30 and TRBJ1-2; D not resolved. The CDR3 sequence is 12 residues long. Trimming removed 3 bases from V and 7 bases from J, with 12 bases in between. The germline gives CDR1 GTSNPN, CDR2 SVGIG (reference sequence). As DNA, the CDR3 is TGTGCCTGGAGCAGTGTTCGGAGTGGCTACACCTTC. It is translated as CAWSSVRSGYTF.

This sequence joins TRBV5-1 and TRBJ2-5; 9 nucleotides agree with TRBD1. Germline lookup yields CDR1 SGHRS and CDR2 YFSETQ. With 7 bases clipped from V and 2 bases from J, the junction kept 6 bases outside the gene matches. The CDR3 length is 14 residues. The CDR3 DNA is TGCGCCAGCTTTGGGACAGGGCAACAAGAGACCCAGTACTTC. As protein: CASFGTGQQETQYF.

This clone was seen only once. The V gene is TRBV9, the J gene TRBJ2-3; D is unresolved. V shed 2 bases and J shed 4 bases, with 5 bases lying between them. The CDR3 has 12 amino acids. Looked up from germline, CDR1 is SGDLS and CDR2 is YYNGEE. CDR3 amino acids: CASSVLSDTQYF. DNA of the CDR3: TGTGCCAGCAGCGTCCTCTCAGATACGCAGTATTTT.

The chain is built from TRBV7-9 and TRBJ2-2; perhaps TRBD2 as D (6 bases). The ends were cut back, 5 bases at V and 7 bases at J, with 11 bases in the middle. In germline, CDR1 is SEHNR, CDR2 FQNEAQ (reference sequence). The CDR3 sequence is 13 residues long. DNA for the CDR3: TGTGCCAGCAGCGCCCGGGAGATCGGGGAGCTGTTTTTT. Its protein product is CASSAREIGELFF.

The J gene is TRBJ1-1, the V gene TRBV6-5; TRBD1 aligns across 8 bases. CDR3 length equals 13 residues. Germline V gene sequence: CDR1 MNHEY, CDR2 SVGAGI. J gave up 11 bases and V 4 bases, and 9 bases lay outside the gene matches. The CDR3 nucleotides are TGTGCCAGCAGTTTTGAGGGGACAGGTAGTGCTTTCTTT. Protein product: CASSFEGTGSAFF.

This chain connects TRBV2 to TRBJ1-4, with 8 bases identical to TRBD1. V was pared by 6 bases and J by 0 bases, with 3 bases of the junction left unmatched. This CDR3 is 15 amino acids long. CDR1 SNHLY and CDR2 FYNNEI come from the germline V gene. CDR3 in DNA: TGTGCCAGCAGGCGACAGGGGACAACTAATGAAAAACTGTTTTTT. Encoded protein: CASRRQGTTNEKLFF.

The genes are TRBV7-9 and TRBJ1-1, with D unclear. Between the trimmed V and J ends, which lost 5 bases and 0 bases, there was a span of 10 bases. CDR1 SEHNR and CDR2 FQNEAQ come from the germline V gene (reference sequence). This CDR3 is built from 14 residues. The CDR3 loop is CASSQRAMNTEAFF. CDR3 bases: TGTGCCAGCAGCCAACGAGCAATGAACACTGAAGCTTTCTTT.

This clone was counted once. V usage is TRBV6-4 and J usage is TRBJ2-6; D is undetermined. Per the germline V gene, CDR1 is MRHNA and CDR2 is SNTAGT. Trimming took off 7 bases at V and 4 bases at J, with 11 bases between the two ends. This CDR3 is built from 14 residues. DNA of the CDR3: TGTGCCAGCAAACCGAGTTCCGGGGCCAACGTCCTGACTTTC. Its translation: CASKPSSGANVLTF.

The gene calls are TRBV5-1 and TRBJ2-7; 9 bases match TRBD1. Per the germline V gene, CDR1 is SGHRS and CDR2 is YFSETQ. The CDR3 covers 12 residues. Losses at the gene ends were 6 bases for V and 6 bases for J; bases not matched to a gene: 4. The CDR3 coding sequence is TGCGCCAGCACAGACAGGGGGAGCGAGCAGTACTTC. Translating it yields CASTDRGSEQYF. The variable domain in full, with the rest retrieved from reference TRBV5-1 and TRBJ2-7, is KAGVTQTPRYLIKTRGQQVTLSCSPISGHRSVSWYQQTPGQGLQFLFEYFSETQRNKGNFPGRFSGRQFSNSRSEMNVSTLELGDSALYLCASTDRGSEQYFGPGTRLTVT.

This chain uses TRBV25-1 with TRBJ2-1; the D is unclear. V lost 2 bases and J 8 bases, leaving 13 bases between the germline ends. There are 14 residues in the CDR3. Germline assignment: CDR1 MGHDK and CDR2 SYGVNS. The DNA of the CDR3 is TGTGCCAGCAGTGAAGGCGGTAAATGGTATGAGCAGTTCTTC. Protein: CASSEGGKWYEQFF.

This clone was seen a single time. This chain joins TRBV28 and TRBJ1-5, with D tentatively TRBD1 (6 bases). The germline gives CDR1 MDHEN, CDR2 SYDVKM. The CDR3 consists of 21 residues. V was shortened by 2 bases and J by 2 bases, with 28 bases between the two germline ends. The CDR3 coding sequence is TGTGCCAGCAGTTTAAGGTTCGGGTGGACAGTCTTGGAGCGCCGCAATCAGCCCCAGCATTTT. It specifies CASSLRFGWTVLERRNQPQHF.

The chain employs TRBV10-3 and TRBJ2-1; D unclear. Germline V gives CDR1 ENHRY, CDR2 SYGVKD. The V end lost 5 bases, the J end lost 0 bases, and 17 bases lay between the germline ends. The CDR3 loop spans 17 amino acids. CDR3 DNA sequence: TGTGCCATCAGTACCTTCGCTAGTGCAAGCTCCTACAATGAGCAGTTCTTC. Amino acid sequence: CAISTFASASSYNEQFF.

The J gene is TRBJ1-5, the V gene TRBV19, with no clear D. The CDR3 consists of 16 residues. Trimming shortened V by 5 bases and J by 4 bases, and 18 bases separated the two germline ends. Per germline, CDR1 LNHDA and CDR2 SQIVND (reference sequence). CDR3 coding DNA: TGTGCCAGTAGTCCGCGGGAGAGAGTAAGAAATCAGCCCCAGCATTTT. Translation gives CASSPRERVRNQPQHF.

This clone came up once. CDR3: CASSLGQGGGYTF. CDR3 nucleotide sequence: TGCGCCAGCAGCTTGGGACAGGGTGGTGGCTACACCTTC. This chain uses TRBV5-1 with TRBJ1-2; 7 bases agree with TRBD1. J was trimmed by 7 bases and V by 0 bases; bases with no gene match: 3. This CDR3 has 13 residues. From germline, CDR1 is SGHRS and CDR2 YFSETQ. The full variable domain, completed using reference TRBV5-1 and TRBJ1-2, is KAGVTQTPRYLIKTRGQQVTLSCSPISGHRSVSWYQQTPGQGLQFLFEYFSETQRNKGNFPGRFSGRQFSNSRSEMNVSTLELGDSALYLCASSLGQGGGYTFGSGTRLTVV.

The count of this clone is one. V and J are TRBV2 and TRBJ2-1; TRBD1 might be the D (6 bases). The CDR3 spans 13 residues. Germline assignment: CDR1 SNHLY and CDR2 FYNNEI. V gave up 10 bases and J gave up 4 bases, with 14 bases separating them. The CDR3 DNA reads TGTGCCAACCAGGGGACCACATACAATGAGCAGTTCTTC. Protein sequence: CANQGTTYNEQFF.

As to this clone: Germline is not matched at one junction end, which may reflect a read error. The V gene is TRBV7-7, the J gene TRBJ2-1; 8 bases match TRBD2. Germline V gene lookup returns CDR1 SSHAT and CDR2 FNYEAQ (reference sequence). This CDR3 has 15 amino acids. CDR3 in DNA: TGTGCTAGCAGCTTAGGTACTAGCGGCTACAATGAGCAGTTCTTC. Protein: CASSLGTSGYNEQFF.

The genes are TRBV5-4 and TRBJ2-5, with D perhaps TRBD2 (6 bases). The V end lost 5 bases, the J end lost 1 base, and 18 bases lay between the germline ends. The CDR3 loop spans 16 amino acids. CDR1 is SGHNT, CDR2 YYREEE, per germline (reference sequence). The CDR3 nucleotides read TGTGCCAGCAGACCAAAGGGGCGCGGGACCCAAGAGACCCAGTACTTC. This translates into CASRPKGRGTQETQYF.